Shown below are 17 T cell receptor beta chains from a single sample sequenced in a study of long-term antiretroviral therapy in people with HIV. It was version v3.0 of the immunoSEQ assay that was run at survey level. The table came from immunoSEQ multiplex PCR; TCRdb's copy has only in-frame clones and leaves some out. Of more than 20,000 clones listed, 84% are singletons. The sample here was unsorted PBMCs, taken 0.5 years before starting antiretroviral therapy. The receptors shown here come from a man aged 35 to 55 with HIV.

V is TRBV6-5 and J is TRBJ1-4, with 10 bases lining up with TRBD1. Trimming cost V 2 bases and J 7 bases; bases outside gene matches: 4. CDR1 and CDR2 from the germline V gene are MNHEY and SVGAGI. The CDR3 contains 15 residues. The CDR3 sequence is CASSYMGQGSEKLFF. The DNA of the CDR3 is TGTGCCAGCAGTTACATGGGACAGGGGAGTGAAAAACTGTTTTTT.

V is TRBV19 and J is TRBJ1-4; D ambiguous. The CDR3 totals 13 residues. V shed 6 bases and J shed 5 bases, with 10 bases lying between them. Germline V gene data show CDR1 as LNHDA and CDR2 as SQIVND (reference sequence). CDR3 residues: CASRGNVNEKLFF. CDR3 bases: TGTGCCAGTAGAGGAAACGTGAATGAAAAACTGTTTTTT.

The V gene is TRBV28, the J gene TRBJ2-7, with D possibly being TRBD1 or TRBD2 (5 bases each). This CDR3 has 12 amino acids. The V end was cut by 4 bases, the J end by 5 bases, with 9 bases between. Germline CDR1 and CDR2: MDHEN and SYDVKM. The CDR3 loop reads CASSSGSHEQYF. In DNA, the CDR3 is TGTGCCAGCAGTTCAGGGAGCCACGAGCAGTACTTC.

CDR3 amino acids: CASSVRVGRGTGELFF. Here the CDR3 DNA reads TGTGCCAGCAGCGTCCGGGTGGGCAGGGGCACCGGGGAGCTGTTTTTT. The chain recombines TRBV9 with TRBJ2-2; D is perhaps TRBD1 (6 bases). The CDR3 covers 16 residues. V was clipped by 2 bases and J by 4 bases, with 15 bases between them. Germline CDR1 reads SGDLS; CDR2 reads YYNGEE.

The rearrangement links TRBV11-1 to TRBJ1-1, with D possibly TRBD1 on 6 matching bases. The germline CDR1 and CDR2 sequences are SGHAT and FQDESV (reference sequence). CDR3 size: 15 residues. The V gene lost 1 base and the J gene lost 0 bases, with 9 bases spanning the gap. DNA for the CDR3: TGTGCCAGCAGCTTAGTTGGGGGCATGAACACTGAAGCTTTCTTT. Amino acid sequence: CASSLVGGMNTEAFF. Together with reference TRBV11-1 and TRBJ1-1, the CDR3 gives the full variable domain: EAEVAQSPRYKITEKSQAVAFWCDPISGHATLYWYRQILGQGPELLVQFQDESVVDDSQLPKDRFSAERLKGVDSTLKIQPAELGDSAMYLCASSLVGGMNTEAFFGQGTRLTVV.

V is TRBV21-1 and J is TRBJ2-7; TRBD2 was called by the table and not checked on the DNA. TRBV21-1 counts as a pseudogene. The CDR3 has 15 amino acids. CDR3 region: CASSIAHLLHYEQYF. Written as DNA, the CDR3 is TGTGCCAGCAGCATTGCGCATCTCTTGCACTACGAGCAGTACTTC.

This clone appeared a few times. V and J are TRBV5-1 and TRBJ1-2; weak D call: TRBD1 (5 bases). Germline-derived CDR1 and CDR2 are SGHRS and YFSETQ. CDR3 size: 14 residues. V was pared by 5 bases and J by 6 bases, with 17 bases between. Written as DNA, the CDR3 is TGCGCCAGCAGTTTTCAGGAGAGGGGTGATGGCTACACCTTC. As protein: CASSFQERGDGYTF.

The rearrangement links TRBV2 to TRBJ2-1; 8 positions match TRBD2. This CDR3 region has 14 residues. Germline CDR1 SNHLY, CDR2 FYNNEI. The V segment lost 7 bases and the J segment 2 bases; nucleotides outside the gene matches: 4. CDR3 protein: CASMTGGAYNEQFF. The CDR3 DNA follows: TGTGCCAGCATGACGGGGGGGGCCTACAATGAGCAGTTCTTC. The entire variable domain, with the rest obtained from reference TRBV2 and TRBJ2-1, is as follows: EPEVTQTPSHQVTQMGQEVILRCVPISNHLYFYWYRQILGQKVEFLVSFYNNEISEKSEIFDDQFSVERPDGSNFTLKIRSTKLEDSAMYFCASMTGGAYNEQFFGPGTRLTVL.

This clone was counted only a few times. V and J are TRBV19 and TRBJ1-5; D remains unclear. This CDR3 is built from 14 residues. CDR1 and CDR2 (germline): LNHDA, SQIVND (reference sequence). V was clipped by 5 bases and J by 2 bases, with 10 bases between them. The DNA for the CDR3 is TGTGCCAGTAGTGAGGAGAGGGGCAATCAGCCCCAGCATTTT. Protein: CASSEERGNQPQHF.

The CDR3: CASSSGQGLVSDTQYF. CDR3 nucleotide sequence: TGTGCCAGCAGCTCCGGACAGGGTCTGGTTTCGGATACGCAGTATTTT. The chain recombines TRBV11-3 with TRBJ2-3, with 8 bases fitting TRBD1. With V trimmed by 4 bases and J by 6 bases, 12 bases remained unmatched. Germline loops: CDR1 SGHNT, CDR2 YENEEA. CDR3 length equals 16 residues. The full variable domain, rest sourced from reference TRBV11-3 and TRBJ2-3, is EAGVVQSPRYKIIEKKQPVAFWCNPISGHNTLYWYLQNLGQGPELLIRYENEEAVDDSQLPKDRFSAERLKGVDSTLKIQPAELGDSAVYLCASSSGQGLVSDTQYFGPGTRLTVL.

The chain couples TRBV28 to TRBJ1-1; D call uncertain. V gave up 2 bases and J gave up 6 bases, with 7 bases separating them. This CDR3 has 12 amino acids. Germline assignment: CDR1 MDHEN and CDR2 SYDVKM. In DNA form, the CDR3 reads TGTGCCAGCAGTTTAACCCCCTCTGAAGCTTTCTTT. Its translation is CASSLTPSEAFF.

This rearrangement joins TRBV19 to TRBJ1-1; D may be TRBD1 (6 bases). This CDR3 comprises 11 residues. CDR1 is LNHDA, CDR2 SQIVND, per germline (reference sequence). V was pared by 6 bases and J by 6 bases, with 8 bases between. The CDR3 protein is CASSTGPEAFF. DNA for the CDR3: TGTGCCAGTAGCACAGGGCCTGAAGCTTTCTTT. The whole variable domain, remainder taken from reference TRBV19 and TRBJ1-1, is DGGITQSPKYLFRKEGQNVTLSCEQNLNHDAMYWYRQDPGQGLRLIYYSQIVNDFQKGDIAEGYSVSREKKESFPLTVTSAQKNPTAFYLCASSTGPEAFFGQGTRLTVV.

The chain couples TRBV15 to TRBJ2-5; 8 positions agree with TRBD1. CDR1 LNHNV and CDR2 YYDKDF come from the germline V gene (reference sequence). The J segment lost 1 base and the V segment lost 3 bases, leaving 7 bases of the junction unmatched. The CDR3 spans 16 residues. This CDR3 is CATSREGQGLQETQYF. CDR3 coding DNA: TGTGCCACCAGCAGGGAAGGACAGGGCCTCCAAGAGACCCAGTACTTC.

This clone was seen once. This chain joins TRBV5-4 and TRBJ2-2; the match to TRBD1 covers 8 bases. V was pared by 5 bases and J by 1 base, with 4 bases of the junction left unmatched. CDR1 and CDR2 from the germline V gene are SGHNT and YYREEE (reference sequence). CDR3 length: 15 amino acids. CDR3 sequence: CASSRDRGNTGELFF. Here the CDR3 DNA reads TGTGCCAGCAGTCGCGACAGGGGGAACACCGGGGAGCTGTTTTTT.

The chain combines TRBV6-5 with TRBJ2-3; 8 nucleotides match TRBD1. The V gene's germline CDR1 is MNHEY and CDR2 SVGAGI. Losses at the gene ends were 8 bases for V and 5 bases for J; bases not matched to a gene: 12. CDR3 size: 15 residues. DNA of the CDR3: TGTGCCAGCTTCGCTCAGGGGGCGCAAAGAGATACGCAGTATTTT. Its translation: CASFAQGAQRDTQYF.

This chain uses TRBV2 with TRBJ1-4; D remains ambiguous. The CDR3 has 13 residues. The V end was cut by 5 bases, the J end by 10 bases, with 14 bases between. Germline V gene lookup returns CDR1 SNHLY and CDR2 FYNNEI. For the CDR3, the DNA is TGTGCCAGCAGTCCAGACCTAGCGGGAAAACTGTTTTTT. Its protein is CASSPDLAGKLFF. The whole variable domain, filled in from reference TRBV2 and TRBJ1-4, reads EPEVTQTPSHQVTQMGQEVILRCVPISNHLYFYWYRQILGQKVEFLVSFYNNEISEKSEIFDDQFSVERPDGSNFTLKIRSTKLEDSAMYFCASSPDLAGKLFFGSGTQLSVL.

The count of this clone is one. A read error may produce the germline difference seen at one junction end. The chain has TRBV10-2 and TRBJ2-7; 8 nucleotides line up with TRBD1. The CDR3 has 17 amino acids. The germline CDR1 and CDR2 sequences are WSHSY and SAAADI. CDR3 in amino acids: CASSGGNSGTGSYEQYF. In DNA form, the CDR3 reads TGCGCCAGTAGTGGAGGGAATTCCGGGACAGGCTCCTACGAGCAGTACTTC.